The 25 T cell receptor beta chains in this list originate from one sample, sequenced in a study of response to subunit inactivated influenza vaccine. TCRdb called the RT-PCR reads again in MiXCR, with one record for every CDR3 protein. The sample shows under 850,000 distinct CDR3 sequences, around 18% of them seen only once. Material: PBMCs from blood, obtained around 5 days after vaccination. The source is a man aged 50 or older who received an inactivated influenza vaccine.

In this sample, this clonotype turned up a few times. The rearrangement links TRBV7-9 to TRBJ2-1; 9 nucleotides align to TRBD1. Germline-derived CDR1 and CDR2 are SEHNR and FQNEAQ (reference sequence). V shed 4 bases, J shed 8 bases, and the junction held 6 bases outside the gene matches. This CDR3 contains 14 residues. CDR3 protein: CASSSTGGSDEQFF. The CDR3 DNA is TGTGCCAGCAGCTCGACAGGGGGTAGCGATGAGCAGTTCTTC.

V usage is TRBV6-2 or TRBV6-3 and J usage is TRBJ2-7; D is perhaps TRBD2 (6 bases). The CDR3 totals 14 residues. V gave up 2 bases and J gave up 5 bases, with 13 bases separating them. Germline V gene lookup returns CDR1 MNHEY and CDR2 SVGEGT. CDR3 bases: TGTGCCAGCAGTTACCCGGGAGAGTGGAACGAGCAGTACTTC. Protein product: CASSYPGEWNEQYF.

This clonotype was seen ten or more times. This chain joins TRBV20-1 and TRBJ1-1; no clear D gene. V was cut by 3 bases and J by 11 bases, with 10 bases left in between. CDR1 and CDR2 from the germline V gene are DFQATT and SNEGSKA (reference sequence). The CDR3 is 10 amino acids. The CDR3 sequence: CSARLNTAFF. The CDR3 DNA follows: TGCAGTGCTAGGCTGAATACCGCTTTCTTT.

This sequence joins TRBV5-8 and TRBJ2-1; D tentatively reads TRBD1 or TRBD2 (5 bases each). The germline V gene encodes CDR1 SGHTS and CDR2 YDEGEE. Trimming cost V 2 bases and J 7 bases, with 16 bases left between them. CDR3 length: 15 amino acids. CDR3 DNA: TGTGCCAGCAGCTTCCCAGGGAGAGGATGGAATGAGCAGTTCTTC. Protein: CASSFPGRGWNEQFF.

The V and J genes are TRBV5-1 and TRBJ2-7, with TRBD1 as a possible D gene (6 bases). Trimming shortened V by 4 bases and J by 3 bases, and 11 bases separated the two germline ends. Germline V CDR1 and CDR2: SGHRS, YFSETQ. CDR3 length equals 13 residues. The DNA for the CDR3 is TGCGCCAGCAGCCTACCCAGGGGCTACGAGCAGTACTTC. Residues: CASSLPRGYEQYF.

Only a few counts were recorded for this clonotype. V and J are TRBV12-3 or TRBV12-4 and TRBJ2-3, with TRBD1 as a possible D gene (6 bases). The germline V and J ends were trimmed by 3 bases and 2 bases, with 12 bases remaining between them. The CDR3 runs to 15 residues. The CDR3 is CASSFWDNPTDTQYF. Here the CDR3 DNA reads TGTGCCAGCAGTTTCTGGGACAACCCCACAGATACGCAGTATTTT.

DNA for the CDR3: TGTGCCAGCTCACCAAGGAACGACGGGCAGTACTTC. This gives the protein CASSPRNDGQYF. V usage is TRBV18 and J usage is TRBJ2-7; D remains ambiguous. V was shortened by 2 bases and J by 9 bases, with 11 bases between the two germline ends. The V gene's germline CDR1 is KGHSH and CDR2 LQKENI. The CDR3 extends over 12 amino acids.

This clonotype showed up many times. V is TRBV29-1 and J is TRBJ2-3; 14 nucleotides match TRBD2. The CDR3 sequence is 14 residues long. CDR1 SQVTM and CDR2 ANQGSEA come from the germline V gene. The V segment lost 7 bases and the J segment 3 bases; nucleotides outside the gene matches: 3. The CDR3 loop reads CSAGLAGATDTQYF. CDR3 nucleotide sequence: TGCAGCGCGGGACTAGCGGGAGCTACAGATACGCAGTATTTT.

This clonotype was observed a few times. The V and J genes are TRBV20-1 and TRBJ2-1; D is undetermined. From germline, CDR1 is DFQATT and CDR2 SNEGSKA (reference sequence). V lost 2 bases, J lost 5 bases, and 10 bases lay in between. The CDR3 contains 13 residues. The CDR3 region has the DNA TGCAGTGCTAGAAGTCTAAACAACAATGAGCAGTTCTTC. Translated, it gives CSARSLNNNEQFF.

The chain links TRBV21-1 to TRBJ2-7; TRBD1 is the table's D call, not checked against the DNA. TRBV21-1 is recorded as a pseudogene. This CDR3 has 14 amino acids. The CDR3: CASSRGDPTYEQYF. The CDR3 region has the DNA TGTGCCAGCAGCAGAGGGGACCCTACCTACGAGCAGTACTTC.

This clonotype was detected only a few times. The chain has TRBV20-1 and TRBJ2-3; D is uncertain. Trimming took 6 bases from V and 4 from J, leaving 14 bases between them. Germline CDR1 and CDR2: DFQATT and SNEGSKA (reference sequence). The CDR3 sequence is 13 residues long. The CDR3: CSARDQLPDTQYF. CDR3 sequence (DNA): TGCAGTGCCCGCGACCAACTCCCAGATACGCAGTATTTT.

This clonotype appeared many times. The V gene is TRBV18, the J gene TRBJ2-1; D is unclear. CDR3 length: 15 residues. Germline V gene data show CDR1 as KGHSH and CDR2 as LQKENI. Trimming removed 3 bases at V and 2 bases at J, with 11 bases between. The CDR3 region is CASSPSDIAYNEQFF. CDR3 coding DNA: TGTGCCAGCTCACCGTCAGATATCGCCTACAATGAGCAGTTCTTC.

This clonotype has at least ten counts. The chain links TRBV12-3 or TRBV12-4 to TRBJ2-7, with TRBD1 matching 10 bases. Trimming removed 5 bases from V and 3 bases from J; junction bases left unmatched: 4. The CDR3 length is 14 residues. This chain's CDR3 is CASSQRTGGYEQYF. In nucleotides, the CDR3 is TGTGCCAGCAGTCAACGGACAGGGGGCTACGAGCAGTACTTC.

This clonotype was seen a handful of times. The chain couples TRBV10-3 to TRBJ1-6; D might be TRBD1 (6 bases). Germline loops: CDR1 ENHRY, CDR2 SYGVKD. V lost 4 bases and J 7 bases, leaving 11 bases between the germline ends. The CDR3 consists of 14 residues. CDR3 protein: CAISVAGENSPLHF. The CDR3 region has the DNA TGTGCCATCAGTGTAGCAGGGGAAAATTCACCCCTCCACTTT.

In this sample, this clonotype turned up a few times. The gene calls are TRBV10-3 and TRBJ2-2; 8 bases are a match to TRBD2. The CDR3 is made up of 14 amino acids. Germline V gene sequence: CDR1 ENHRY, CDR2 SYGVKD. With V trimmed by 6 bases and J by 4 bases, 4 bases remained unmatched. The CDR3 sequence: CAIRIAGSTGELFF. The CDR3 nucleotides read TGTGCCATCAGGATAGCGGGAAGCACCGGGGAGCTGTTTTTT.

This clonotype occurred many times. The chain joins TRBV4-2 to TRBJ2-7, with 7 bases lining up with TRBD1. The CDR3 length is 15 residues. The trim removed 2 bases at V and 7 bases at J, leaving 11 bases unmatched. Germline V gene data show CDR1 as LGHNA and CDR2 as YNFKEQ. The CDR3: CASSQFPGQAREQYF. CDR3 DNA: TGTGCCAGCAGCCAATTTCCCGGACAGGCCCGTGAGCAGTACTTC.

This clonotype was observed a few times. The V and J genes are TRBV7-9 and TRBJ1-2; D not certain. This CDR3 comprises 15 residues. With 1 base removed from V and 4 bases from J, the gap between germline ends came to 13 bases. The germline CDR1 and CDR2 sequences are SEHNR and FQNEAQ (reference sequence). CDR3 DNA sequence: TGTGCCAGCAGCTTAGTGGGTGGTCCCGGCTATGGCTACACCTTC. Residues: CASSLVGGPGYGYTF. Full variable domain (rest looked up from reference TRBV7-9 and TRBJ1-2): DTGVSQNPRHKITKRGQNVTFRCDPISEHNRLYWYRQTLGQGPEFLTYFQNEAQLEKSRLLSDRFSAERPKGSFSTLEIQRTEQGDSAMYLCASSLVGGPGYGYTFGSGTRLTVV.

The rearrangement uses TRBV5-8 and TRBJ2-5, with TRBD2 identical over 9 bases. The CDR3 is 15 residues long. Germline trimming cut 0 bases from V and 4 bases from J; bases unmatched to any gene: 4. Germline CDR1 is SGHTS and CDR2 is YDEGEE. The CDR3, as DNA: TGTGCCAGCAGCTTGGCGGGACTAGCTACAGAGACCCAGTACTTC. Translation gives CASSLAGLATETQYF.

There are a few counts of this clonotype. This chain links TRBV6-2 or TRBV6-3 with TRBJ2-3; D is possibly TRBD2 (6 bases). Trimming removed 0 bases from V and 4 bases from J, with 20 bases in between. Germline CDR1 reads MNHEY; CDR2 reads SVGEGT. CDR3 size: 18 residues. The CDR3 nucleotides read TGTGCCAGCAGTTACTCGATTATGCGGGGAATAGTCGCAGATACGCAGTATTTT. Translated, it gives CASSYSIMRGIVADTQYF.

This clonotype was counted a few times. This rearrangement joins TRBV7-2 to TRBJ1-2; TRBD1 might be the D (5 bases). The CDR3 loop spans 16 amino acids. V lost 5 bases and J lost 0, with 16 bases in between. Germline V lookup: CDR1 SGHTA, CDR2 FQGNSA. The CDR3 bases are TGTGCCAGCAGCCCCGTTTGGGGGTCCTCTAACTATGGCTACACCTTC. Its protein is CASSPVWGSSNYGYTF.

This clonotype occurred a few times. The chain has TRBV7-3 and TRBJ2-2, with TRBD1 matching over 12 bases. The CDR3 length is 16 residues. Trimming at V came to 5 bases and at J to 5 bases, leaving 6 bases not matched to a gene. Germline V lookup: CDR1 SGHTA, CDR2 FQGTGA. CDR3 in DNA: TGTGCCAGCAGCGCCGGGACAGGGGGCCTAACCGGGGAGCTGTTTTTT. It codes for CASSAGTGGLTGELFF.

The chain carries TRBV10-3 and TRBJ1-6, with D possibly TRBD1 on 5 matching bases. The CDR3 has 17 amino acids. Germline loops: CDR1 ENHRY, CDR2 SYGVKD. Trimming took off 0 bases at V and 5 bases at J, with 14 bases between the two ends. CDR3 protein: CAISESGPSANNSPLHF. The CDR3 nucleotides read TGTGCCATCAGTGAGTCGGGGCCCTCGGCAAATAATTCACCCCTCCACTTT.

The chain carries TRBV4-1 and TRBJ2-3; D is unresolved. Germline lookup yields CDR1 MGHRA and CDR2 YSYEKL. V was cut by 3 bases and J by 6 bases, with 22 bases left in between. The CDR3 spans 17 residues. The chain's CDR3 is CASSHWGRDKGWDTQYF. The CDR3 region has the DNA TGCGCCAGCAGCCACTGGGGAAGGGATAAGGGCTGGGATACGCAGTATTTT.

The chain couples TRBV19 to TRBJ2-1; 9 bases fit TRBD2. Trimming at V came to 3 bases and at J to 8 bases, leaving 8 bases not matched to a gene. CDR3 size: 15 residues. CDR1 is LNHDA and CDR2 is SQIVND in the germline V gene (reference sequence). CDR3 amino acids: CASSIRLAGVYEQFF. In DNA, the CDR3 is TGTGCCAGTAGTATCAGGTTAGCGGGAGTTTATGAGCAGTTCTTC.

This clonotype was seen a few times. The V call is TRBV10-3, the J call TRBJ2-7; D unresolved. The CDR3 covers 14 residues. Trimming removed 0 bases from V and 3 bases from J, with 9 bases in between. Germline V gene sequence: CDR1 ENHRY, CDR2 SYGVKD. The CDR3 DNA reads TGTGCCATCAGTGAGTCTCAGGACCACTACGAGCAGTACTTC. Encoded protein: CAISESQDHYEQYF.